These 18 T cell receptor beta chains came from one sample sequenced in a study of T-cell reconstitution after alpha-beta-depleted transplantation in children. Unique molecular identifiers were incorporated when the TCRbeta library was constructed. MiXCR, applied by TCRdb to the PCR reads, yields one record per CDR3 protein. The sample has some 400,000 distinct CDR3 sequences; roughly 20% are singletons. Sequenced material: PBMCs from the stem cell graft donor, taken from the stem cell graft. These receptors came from a human donor who donated a stem cell graft to a child with acute myeloid leukemia.

The table lists this clonotype with many counts. The V and J genes are TRBV29-1 and TRBJ2-3, with D unresolved. Trimming cost V 0 bases and J 3 bases, with 4 bases left between them. Germline V gene lookup returns CDR1 SQVTM and CDR2 ANQGSEA. CDR3 length: 12 amino acids. The CDR3 is CSVEEDTDTQYF. The CDR3 DNA follows: TGCAGCGTTGAAGAGGATACAGATACGCAGTATTTT.

The chain's CDR3 is CASGAGAVEAFF. CDR3 nucleotide sequence: TGTGCCAGCGGTGCCGGGGCAGTAGAAGCTTTCTTT. The chain recombines TRBV25-1 with TRBJ1-1, with D perhaps TRBD1 (5 bases). The CDR3 has 12 residues. The V and J ends lost 8 bases and 8 bases respectively, with 15 bases between them. Germline V gene lookup returns CDR1 MGHDK and CDR2 SYGVNS. The variable domain in full, completed from reference TRBV25-1 and TRBJ1-1, reads EADIYQTPRYLVIGTGKKITLECSQTMGHDKMYWYQQDPGMELHLIHYSYGVNSTEKGDLSSESTVSRIRTEHFPLTLESARPSHTSQYLCASGAGAVEAFFGQGTRLTVV.

This clonotype has at least ten counts. The chain couples TRBV6-1 to TRBJ2-7; TRBD1 is a possible D gene (6 bases). The germline V and J ends were trimmed by 5 bases and 2 bases, with 16 bases remaining between them. This CDR3 has 15 amino acids. Germline assignment: CDR1 MNHNS and CDR2 SASEGT. The CDR3 is CASSPSLDSTYEQYF. In DNA form, the CDR3 reads TGTGCCAGCAGTCCCTCCCTGGACAGCACCTACGAGCAGTACTTC.

The chain uses TRBV28 and TRBJ2-7, with TRBD1 matching 12 bases. Looked up from germline, CDR1 is MDHEN and CDR2 is SYDVKM. The CDR3 consists of 13 residues. V trimming: 6 bases; J trimming: 9 bases; junction bases outside the gene matches: 6. The CDR3 region has the DNA TGTGCCAGCAGAACGGGACAGGGGGCGCGGCAGTACTTC. Its protein product is CASRTGQGARQYF.

In this sample, this clonotype turned up a few times. The chain is built from TRBV7-6 and TRBJ1-1, with TRBD1 identical over 8 bases. CDR3 size: 14 residues. V gave up 4 bases and J gave up 1 base; unmatched junction bases: 2. Germline V gene sequence: CDR1 SGHVS, CDR2 FNYEAQ. The CDR3 protein is CASSSGGTNTEAFF. Here the CDR3 DNA reads TGTGCCAGCAGCTCAGGGGGCACGAACACTGAAGCTTTCTTT.

This clonotype was observed a few times. The rearrangement uses TRBV7-2 and TRBJ2-7, with 11 nucleotides matching TRBD2. The germline gives CDR1 SGHTA, CDR2 FQGNSA. J was trimmed by 6 bases and V by 6 bases; bases with no gene match: 10. CDR3 length: 15 residues. The CDR3 loop reads CASRKTSGSFREQYF. CDR3 in DNA: TGTGCCAGCAGGAAAACTAGCGGGAGTTTCCGCGAGCAGTACTTC.

V and J are TRBV12-5 and TRBJ2-7; D is unresolved. Trimming removed 5 bases from V and 7 bases from J, with 18 bases in between. CDR3 length: 14 residues. Germline V gene lookup returns CDR1 LGHNT and CDR2 FRNRAP. The CDR3 DNA follows: TGTGCTAGTGGTCCCCGTGGGCCAGGCGGAGAGCAGTACTTC. It encodes CASGPRGPGGEQYF.

This clonotype was observed a few times. A read error may account for a junction end that differs from germline. The chain joins TRBV25-1 to TRBJ2-3; 7 nucleotides match TRBD1. The CDR3 totals 13 residues. Germline V gene lookup returns CDR1 MGHDK and CDR2 SYGVNS. The CDR3 sequence is CASSDTGTDSQYF. In DNA form, the CDR3 reads TGTGCCAGCAGTGACACCGGGACAGATTCGCAGTATTTT.

J is TRBJ2-3 and V is TRBV27; 9 bases align to TRBD1. CDR1 is MNHEY and CDR2 is SMNVEV in the germline V gene (reference sequence). The CDR3 runs 15 residues. The ends lost 8 bases at V and 3 bases at J; junction bases unmatched: 9. The CDR3 loop reads CASSKRDRATDTQYF. In DNA, the CDR3 is TGTGCCAGCTCGAAGAGGGACAGGGCTACAGATACGCAGTATTTT.

This clonotype has more than one count but fewer than ten. The chain recombines TRBV7-9 with TRBJ2-1, with 7 bases that match TRBD2. The CDR3 sequence is 14 residues long. Losses at the gene ends were 5 bases for V and 12 bases for J; bases not matched to a gene: 13. Germline lookup yields CDR1 SEHNR and CDR2 FQNEAQ (reference sequence). This CDR3 is CASSTAGLLTGQFF. The CDR3 DNA follows: TGTGCCAGCAGCACAGCGGGACTCCTGACCGGGCAGTTCTTC.

The chain links TRBV4-2 to TRBJ2-7; 7 nucleotides match TRBD2. V lost 0 bases, J lost 3 bases, and 8 bases stayed unmatched. The CDR3 runs 16 residues. Germline loops: CDR1 LGHNA, CDR2 YNFKEQ. The CDR3 is CASSQDVAGEYYEQYF. CDR3 in DNA: TGTGCCAGCAGCCAAGATGTGGCGGGAGAGTACTACGAGCAGTACTTC.

This clonotype was seen a few times. The chain is built from TRBV7-9 and TRBJ2-5; D is possibly TRBD2 (6 bases). V was pared by 4 bases and J by 1 base, with 13 bases between. There are 15 residues in the CDR3. Per germline, CDR1 SEHNR and CDR2 FQNEAQ (reference sequence). CDR3 sequence (DNA): TGTGCCAGCAGCTCCTGGACTACGCTCCAAGAGACCCAGTACTTC. It specifies CASSSWTTLQETQYF.

This clonotype was found many times. The chain employs TRBV10-3 and TRBJ2-5; 9 bases map to TRBD2. Per the germline V gene, CDR1 is ENHRY and CDR2 is SYGVKD. The J segment lost 5 bases and the V segment lost 8 bases, leaving 12 bases of the junction unmatched. There are 15 residues in the CDR3. The DNA for the CDR3 is TGTGCCATCGCCAAGACTAGCGGAGCAGGGGAGACCCAGTACTTC. It codes for CAIAKTSGAGETQYF.

This clonotype occurred many times. The chain recombines TRBV12-3 or TRBV12-4 with TRBJ2-1; D is unresolved. V was pared by 1 base and J by 9 bases, with 4 bases between. The CDR3 contains 11 residues. The CDR3 DNA follows: TGTGCCAGCAGTTTAGGGTTTGAGCAGTTCTTC. Translating it yields CASSLGFEQFF.

The CDR3 sequence: CSAHNRDRGYYEQYF. The CDR3 DNA sequence: TGCAGTGCTCACAACCGGGACAGGGGATATTACGAGCAGTACTTC. The chain uses TRBV20-1 and TRBJ2-7; 10 nucleotides agree with TRBD1. From germline, CDR1 is DFQATT and CDR2 SNEGSKA (reference sequence). V lost 5 bases and J lost 4; bases outside the gene matches: 11. CDR3 size: 15 residues.

This clonotype was seen once. V gene TRBV5-1 combines with J gene TRBJ1-2, with D maybe TRBD1 (5 bases). CDR1 is SGHRS and CDR2 is YFSETQ in the germline V gene. The V gene lost 2 bases and the J gene lost 2 bases, with 10 bases spanning the gap. The CDR3 covers 14 residues. The DNA for the CDR3 is TGCGCCAGCAGCTTCGGGGGAGAGAACTATGGCTACACCTTC. Amino acids: CASSFGGENYGYTF.

This clonotype was recorded many times. The rearrangement joins TRBV4-2 to TRBJ2-6, with D possibly TRBD2 on 5 matching bases. The CDR3 is made up of 17 amino acids. The V and J ends lost 4 bases and 2 bases respectively, with 15 bases between them. Germline CDR1 and CDR2: LGHNA and YNFKEQ. The CDR3 region is CASSPDLGVAGANVLTF. The CDR3, as DNA: TGTGCCAGCAGCCCAGACCTCGGGGTCGCTGGGGCCAACGTCCTGACTTTC.

This clonotype was seen many times. The chain has TRBV5-5 and TRBJ2-7, with a weak D call TRBD2 (6 bases). Trimming pared 7 bases from V and 2 bases from J, leaving 16 bases between. The CDR3 is 14 amino acids. The germline V gene encodes CDR1 SGHKS and CDR2 YYEKEE (reference sequence). CDR3 DNA: TGTGCCAGCGGGGGTAGCGGAGGAACCTACGAGCAGTACTTC. This codes for CASGGSGGTYEQYF.